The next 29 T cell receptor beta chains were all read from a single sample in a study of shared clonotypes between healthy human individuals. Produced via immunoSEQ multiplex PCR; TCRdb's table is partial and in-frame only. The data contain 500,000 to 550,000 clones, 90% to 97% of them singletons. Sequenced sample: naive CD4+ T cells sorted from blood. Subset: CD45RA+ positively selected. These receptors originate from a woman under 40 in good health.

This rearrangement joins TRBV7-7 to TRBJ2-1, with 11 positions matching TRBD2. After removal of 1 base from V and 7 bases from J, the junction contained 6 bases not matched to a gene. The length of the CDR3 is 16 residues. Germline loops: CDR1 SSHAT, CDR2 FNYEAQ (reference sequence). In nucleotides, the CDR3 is TGTGCCAGCAGCTTAGACCGGGCTAGCGGGAGGAATGAGCAGTTCTTC. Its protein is CASSLDRASGRNEQFF.

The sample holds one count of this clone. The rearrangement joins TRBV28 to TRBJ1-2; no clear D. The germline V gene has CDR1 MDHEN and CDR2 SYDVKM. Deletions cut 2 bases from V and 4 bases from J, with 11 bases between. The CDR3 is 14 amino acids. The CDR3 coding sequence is TGTGCCAGCAGTTTAACAGCAAAGCCCTATGGCTACACCTTC. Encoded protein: CASSLTAKPYGYTF.

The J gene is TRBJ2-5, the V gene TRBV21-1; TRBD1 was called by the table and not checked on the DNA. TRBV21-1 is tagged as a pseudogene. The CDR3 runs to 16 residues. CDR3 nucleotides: TGTGCCAGCGAGATTCCTTGGACAGGCCCTTGGGGGACCCAGTACTTC. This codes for CASEIPWTGPWGTQYF.

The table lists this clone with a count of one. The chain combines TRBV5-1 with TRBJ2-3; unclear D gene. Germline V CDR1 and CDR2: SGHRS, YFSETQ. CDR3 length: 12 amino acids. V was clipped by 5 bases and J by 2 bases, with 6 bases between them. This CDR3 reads CASSHDTDTQYF. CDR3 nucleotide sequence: TGCGCCAGCAGTCATGACACAGATACGCAGTATTTT.

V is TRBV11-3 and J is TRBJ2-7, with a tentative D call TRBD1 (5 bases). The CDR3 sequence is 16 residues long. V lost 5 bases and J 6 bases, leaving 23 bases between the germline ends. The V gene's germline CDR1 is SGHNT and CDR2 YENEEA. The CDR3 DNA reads TGTGCCAGCAGCCCCGGCTGGGGCGGATCCCACGCCGAGCAGTACTTC. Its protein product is CASSPGWGGSHAEQYF. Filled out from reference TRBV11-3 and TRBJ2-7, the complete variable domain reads EAGVVQSPRYKIIEKKQPVAFWCNPISGHNTLYWYLQNLGQGPELLIRYENEEAVDDSQLPKDRFSAERLKGVDSTLKIQPAELGDSAVYLCASSPGWGGSHAEQYFGPGTRLTVT.

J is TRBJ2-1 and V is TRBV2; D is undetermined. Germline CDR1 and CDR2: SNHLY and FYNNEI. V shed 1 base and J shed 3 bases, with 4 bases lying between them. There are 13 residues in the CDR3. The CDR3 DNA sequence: TGTGCCAGCAGTGAAGACATCTACAATGAGCAGTTCTTC. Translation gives CASSEDIYNEQFF. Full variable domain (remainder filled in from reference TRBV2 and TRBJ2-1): EPEVTQTPSHQVTQMGQEVILRCVPISNHLYFYWYRQILGQKVEFLVSFYNNEISEKSEIFDDQFSVERPDGSNFTLKIRSTKLEDSAMYFCASSEDIYNEQFFGPGTRLTVL.

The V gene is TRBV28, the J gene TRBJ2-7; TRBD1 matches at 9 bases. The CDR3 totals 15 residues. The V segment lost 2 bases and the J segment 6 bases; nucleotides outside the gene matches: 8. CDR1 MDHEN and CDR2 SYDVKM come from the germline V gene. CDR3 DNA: TGTGCCAGCAGTTTACCCGGGACAGGGTTGCGCGAGCAGTACTTC. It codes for CASSLPGTGLREQYF.

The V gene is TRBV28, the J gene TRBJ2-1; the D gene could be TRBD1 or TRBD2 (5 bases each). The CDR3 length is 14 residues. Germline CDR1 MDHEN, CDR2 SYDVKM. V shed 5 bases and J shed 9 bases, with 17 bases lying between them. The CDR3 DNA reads TGTGCCAGCAGTAGAGGGGCCCTAGTGGGTGAGCAGTTCTTC. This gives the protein CASSRGALVGEQFF.

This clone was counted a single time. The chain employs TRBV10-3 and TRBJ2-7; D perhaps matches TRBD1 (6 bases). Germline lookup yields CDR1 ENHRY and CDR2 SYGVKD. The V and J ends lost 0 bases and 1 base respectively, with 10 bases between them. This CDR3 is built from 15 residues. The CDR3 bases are TGTGCCATCAGTGAGTCAGGGACACCTTCCTACGAGCAGTACTTC. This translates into CAISESGTPSYEQYF.

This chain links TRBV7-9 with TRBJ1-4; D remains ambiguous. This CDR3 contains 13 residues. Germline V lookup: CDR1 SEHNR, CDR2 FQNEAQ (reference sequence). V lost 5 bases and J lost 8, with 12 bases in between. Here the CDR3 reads CASSHGEGEKLFF. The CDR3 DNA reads TGTGCCAGCAGCCACGGGGAGGGAGAAAAACTGTTTTTT.

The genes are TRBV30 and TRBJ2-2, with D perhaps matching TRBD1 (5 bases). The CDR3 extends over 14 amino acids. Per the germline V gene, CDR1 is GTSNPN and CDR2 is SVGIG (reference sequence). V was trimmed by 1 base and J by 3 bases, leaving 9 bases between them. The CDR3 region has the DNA TGTGCCTGGAGTGCCAGGGTCCACACCGGGGAGCTGTTTTTT. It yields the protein CAWSARVHTGELFF.

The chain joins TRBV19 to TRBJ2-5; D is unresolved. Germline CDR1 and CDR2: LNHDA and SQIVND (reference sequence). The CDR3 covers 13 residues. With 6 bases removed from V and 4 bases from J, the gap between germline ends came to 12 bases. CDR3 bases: TGTGCCAGTAGAGACGCCTCTTCAGAGACCCAGTACTTC. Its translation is CASRDASSETQYF.

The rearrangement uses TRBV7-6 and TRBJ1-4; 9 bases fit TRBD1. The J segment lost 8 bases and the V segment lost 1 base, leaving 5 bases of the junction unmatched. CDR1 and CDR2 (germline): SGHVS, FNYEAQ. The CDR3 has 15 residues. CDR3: CASSLVGQGLEKLFF. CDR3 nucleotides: TGTGCCAGCAGCTTAGTGGGACAGGGTTTGGAAAAACTGTTTTTT.

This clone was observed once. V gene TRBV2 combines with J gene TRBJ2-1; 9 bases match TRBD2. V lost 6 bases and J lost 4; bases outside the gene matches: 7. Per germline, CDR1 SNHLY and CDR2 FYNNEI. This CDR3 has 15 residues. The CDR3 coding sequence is TGTGCCAGCAGCGCCGGACTAGCGCCGTACAATGAGCAGTTCTTC. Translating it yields CASSAGLAPYNEQFF.

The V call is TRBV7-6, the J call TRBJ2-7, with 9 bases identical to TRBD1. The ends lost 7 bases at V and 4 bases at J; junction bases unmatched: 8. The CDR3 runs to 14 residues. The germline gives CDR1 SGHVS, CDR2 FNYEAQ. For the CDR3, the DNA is TGTGCCAGCACTACCCCGGGACAGGGTTACGAGCAGTACTTC. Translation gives CASTTPGQGYEQYF.

CDR3 residues: CASSWTGGSETQYF. DNA of the CDR3: TGCGCCAGCAGCTGGACAGGGGGTTCGGAGACCCAGTACTTC. V gene TRBV5-1 combines with J gene TRBJ2-5, with TRBD1 matching over 10 bases. The ends lost 3 bases at V and 5 bases at J; junction bases unmatched: 4. This CDR3 has 14 residues. The germline V gene has CDR1 SGHRS and CDR2 YFSETQ.

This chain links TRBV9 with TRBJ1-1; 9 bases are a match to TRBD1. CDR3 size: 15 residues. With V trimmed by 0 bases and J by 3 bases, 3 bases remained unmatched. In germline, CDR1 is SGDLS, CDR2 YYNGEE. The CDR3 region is CASSVDDRGYTEAFF. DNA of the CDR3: TGTGCCAGCAGCGTAGATGACAGGGGGTACACTGAAGCTTTCTTT.

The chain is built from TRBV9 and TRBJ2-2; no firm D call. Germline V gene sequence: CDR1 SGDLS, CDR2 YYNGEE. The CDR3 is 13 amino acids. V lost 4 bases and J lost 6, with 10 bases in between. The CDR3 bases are TGTGCCAGCAGCTCAAGATCGGCCGGGGAGCTGTTTTTT. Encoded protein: CASSSRSAGELFF. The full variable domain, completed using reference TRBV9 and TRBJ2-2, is DSGVTQTPKHLITATGQRVTLRCSPRSGDLSVYWYQQSLDQGLQFLIQYYNGEERAKGNILERFSAQQFPDLHSELNLSSLELGDSALYFCASSSRSAGELFFGEGSRLTVL.

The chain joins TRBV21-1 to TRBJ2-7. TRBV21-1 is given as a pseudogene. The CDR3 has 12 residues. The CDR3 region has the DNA TGTGCCGGGTGGTCGGCCGACTACGAGCAGTACTTC. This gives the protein CAGWSADYEQYF.

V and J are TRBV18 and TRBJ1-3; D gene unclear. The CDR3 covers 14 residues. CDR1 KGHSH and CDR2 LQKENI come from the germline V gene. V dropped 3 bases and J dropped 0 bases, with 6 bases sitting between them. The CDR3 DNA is TGTGCCAGCTCACCTGAGTACTCTGGAAACACCATATATTTT. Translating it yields CASSPEYSGNTIYF.

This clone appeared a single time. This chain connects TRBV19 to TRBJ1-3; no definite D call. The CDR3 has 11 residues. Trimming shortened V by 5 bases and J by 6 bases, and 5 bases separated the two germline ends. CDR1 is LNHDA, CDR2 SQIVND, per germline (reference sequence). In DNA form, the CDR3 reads TGTGCCAGTAGTCGAGAAAACACCATATATTTT. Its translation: CASSRENTIYF.

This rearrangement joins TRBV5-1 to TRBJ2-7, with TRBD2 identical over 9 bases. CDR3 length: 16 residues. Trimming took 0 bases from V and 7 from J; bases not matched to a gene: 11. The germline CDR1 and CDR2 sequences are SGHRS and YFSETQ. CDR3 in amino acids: CASSLVSGLASGEQYF. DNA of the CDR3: TGCGCCAGCAGCTTGGTCTCAGGACTAGCGTCGGGGGAGCAGTACTTC.

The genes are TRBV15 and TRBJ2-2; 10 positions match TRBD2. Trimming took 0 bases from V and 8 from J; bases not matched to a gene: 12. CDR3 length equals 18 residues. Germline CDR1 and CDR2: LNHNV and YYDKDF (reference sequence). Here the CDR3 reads CATSRDRRVAGGSGELFF. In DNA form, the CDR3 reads TGTGCCACCAGCAGAGACCGTCGGGTAGCGGGAGGATCTGGGGAGCTGTTTTTT.

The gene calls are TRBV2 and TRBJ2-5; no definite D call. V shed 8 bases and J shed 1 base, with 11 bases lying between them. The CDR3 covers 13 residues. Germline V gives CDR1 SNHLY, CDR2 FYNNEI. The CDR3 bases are TGTGCCAGCCTATTAGGGATCCAAGAGACCCAGTACTTC. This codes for CASLLGIQETQYF.

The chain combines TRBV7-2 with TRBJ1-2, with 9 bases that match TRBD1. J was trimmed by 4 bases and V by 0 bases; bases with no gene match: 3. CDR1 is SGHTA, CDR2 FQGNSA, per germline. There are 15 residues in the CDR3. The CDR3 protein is CASSLATGGVYGYTF. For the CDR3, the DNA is TGTGCCAGCAGCTTAGCTACAGGGGGCGTCTATGGCTACACCTTC.

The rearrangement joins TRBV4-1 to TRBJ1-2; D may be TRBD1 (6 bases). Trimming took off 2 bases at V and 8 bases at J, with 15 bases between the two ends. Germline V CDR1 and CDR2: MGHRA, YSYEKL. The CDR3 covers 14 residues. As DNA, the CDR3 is TGCGCCAGCAGCCAATTCGGGGGCGCAGGGGGCTACACCTTC. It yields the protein CASSQFGGAGGYTF.

CDR3 coding DNA: TGCAGCGTACAGGGGGCGTTAGGCTACACCTTC. This encodes CSVQGALGYTF. The genes are TRBV29-1 and TRBJ1-2; the match to TRBD1 covers 9 bases. V dropped 6 bases and J dropped 8; count of bases not matched to a gene: 4. This CDR3 is 11 amino acids long. In germline, CDR1 is SQVTM, CDR2 ANQGSEA.

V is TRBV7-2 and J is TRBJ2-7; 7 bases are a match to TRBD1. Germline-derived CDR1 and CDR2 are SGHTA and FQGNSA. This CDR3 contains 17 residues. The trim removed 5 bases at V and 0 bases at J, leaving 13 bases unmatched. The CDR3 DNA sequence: TGTGCCAGCAGCCATACCTCTCCGGGACAGATCTCCTACGAGCAGTACTTC. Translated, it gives CASSHTSPGQISYEQYF.

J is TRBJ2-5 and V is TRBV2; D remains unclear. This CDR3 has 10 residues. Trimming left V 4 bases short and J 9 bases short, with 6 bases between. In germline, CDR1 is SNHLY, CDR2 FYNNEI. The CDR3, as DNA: TGTGCCAGCAGTGGTGGGGCCCAGTACTTC. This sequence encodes CASSGGAQYF. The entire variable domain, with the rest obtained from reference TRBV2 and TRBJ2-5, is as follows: EPEVTQTPSHQVTQMGQEVILRCVPISNHLYFYWYRQILGQKVEFLVSFYNNEISEKSEIFDDQFSVERPDGSNFTLKIRSTKLEDSAMYFCASSGGAQYFGPGTRLLVL.